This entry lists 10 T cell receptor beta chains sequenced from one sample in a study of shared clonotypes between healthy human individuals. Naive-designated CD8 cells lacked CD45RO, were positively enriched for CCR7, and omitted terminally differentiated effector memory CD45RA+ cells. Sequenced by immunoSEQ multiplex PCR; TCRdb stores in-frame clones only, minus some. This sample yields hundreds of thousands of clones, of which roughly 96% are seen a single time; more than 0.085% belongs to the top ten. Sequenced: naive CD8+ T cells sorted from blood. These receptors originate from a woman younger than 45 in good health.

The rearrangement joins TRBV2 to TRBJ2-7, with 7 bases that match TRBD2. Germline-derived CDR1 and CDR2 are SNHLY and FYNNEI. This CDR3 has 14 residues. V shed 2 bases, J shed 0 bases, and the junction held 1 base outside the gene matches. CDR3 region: CASSERGDSYEQYF. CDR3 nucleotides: TGTGCCAGCAGTGAACGGGGGGACTCCTACGAGCAGTACTTC.

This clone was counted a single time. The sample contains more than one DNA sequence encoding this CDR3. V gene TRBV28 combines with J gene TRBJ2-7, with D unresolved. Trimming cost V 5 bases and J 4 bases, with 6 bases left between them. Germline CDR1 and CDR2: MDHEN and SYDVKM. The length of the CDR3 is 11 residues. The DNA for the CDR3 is TGTGCCAGCAGTGCAAATTACGAGCAGTACTTC. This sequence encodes CASSANYEQYF.

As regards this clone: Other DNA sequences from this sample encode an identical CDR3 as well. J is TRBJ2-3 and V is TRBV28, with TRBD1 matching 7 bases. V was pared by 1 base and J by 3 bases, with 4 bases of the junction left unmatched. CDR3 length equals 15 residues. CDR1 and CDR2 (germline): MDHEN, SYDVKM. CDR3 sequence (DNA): TGTGCCAGCAGTTTATACAGGGGTAGTACAGATACGCAGTATTTT. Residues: CASSLYRGSTDTQYF.

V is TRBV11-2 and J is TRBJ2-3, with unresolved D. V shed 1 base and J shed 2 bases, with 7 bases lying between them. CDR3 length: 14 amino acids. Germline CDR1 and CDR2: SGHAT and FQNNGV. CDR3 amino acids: CASSLVGNTDTQYF. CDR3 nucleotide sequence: TGTGCCAGCAGCTTAGTTGGTAACACAGATACGCAGTATTTT.

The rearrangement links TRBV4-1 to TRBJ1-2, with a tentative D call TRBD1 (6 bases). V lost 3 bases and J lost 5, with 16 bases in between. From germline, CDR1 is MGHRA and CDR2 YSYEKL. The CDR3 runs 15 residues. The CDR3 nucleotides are TGCGCCAGCAGCCACGGGACACTGGAGCGGTATGGCTACACCTTC. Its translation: CASSHGTLERYGYTF.

CDR3 in DNA: TGTGCCAGCAGTCATGCAGAGAGTCTTGGCTACACCTTC. As protein: CASSHAESLGYTF. The chain has TRBV28 and TRBJ1-2; D not resolved. With 5 bases removed from V and 7 bases from J, the gap between germline ends came to 14 bases. The CDR3 is 13 residues long. Germline V lookup: CDR1 MDHEN, CDR2 SYDVKM.

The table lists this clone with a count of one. The CDR3 DNA reads as TGTGCCAGCAGTGAAAGCGGGAGGCCCCTACTTGTGCAGTACTTC. It codes for CASSESGRPLLVQYF. The gene calls are TRBV2 and TRBJ2-7; TRBD2 agrees at 9 bases. V lost 2 bases, J lost 9 bases, and 11 bases stayed unmatched. Germline values: CDR1 SNHLY, CDR2 FYNNEI. The length of the CDR3 is 15 residues.

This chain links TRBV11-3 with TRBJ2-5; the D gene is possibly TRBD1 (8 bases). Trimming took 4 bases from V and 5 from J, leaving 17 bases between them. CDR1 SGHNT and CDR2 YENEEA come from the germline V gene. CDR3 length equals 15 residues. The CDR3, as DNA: TGTGCCAGCAGCTCCGGACAGGGAGGGGTGGAGACCCAGTACTTC. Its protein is CASSSGQGGVETQYF.

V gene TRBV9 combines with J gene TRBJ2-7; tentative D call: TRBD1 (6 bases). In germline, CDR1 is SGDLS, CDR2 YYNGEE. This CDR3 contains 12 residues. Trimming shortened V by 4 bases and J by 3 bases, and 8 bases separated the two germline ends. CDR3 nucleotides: TGTGCCAGCAGCCGACAGGTCTACGAGCAGTACTTC. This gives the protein CASSRQVYEQYF.

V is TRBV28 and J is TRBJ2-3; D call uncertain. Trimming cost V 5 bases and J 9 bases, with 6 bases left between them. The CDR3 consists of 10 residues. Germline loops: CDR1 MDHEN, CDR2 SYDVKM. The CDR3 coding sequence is TGTGCCAGCAGTAGGCTGACGCAGTATTTT. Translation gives CASSRLTQYF.